One sample yielded the 17 T cell receptor beta chains listed below, sequenced in a study of blood T cells in healthy people across ages. Using a J-beta primer mix together with a sample-barcoded 5' primer, a second PCR was run for 7 to 11 cycles. From the 5' RACE reads, TCRdb called clonotypes with MiXCR, one entry per CDR3 protein. This repertoire shows over 450,000 distinct CDR3 sequences, 20% to 30% found once; its top ten account for roughly 9%. The data were also submitted as part of a second study, on T cells of mothers and their children.

Sequenced sample: blood. The receptor set was obtained from a boy between 10 and 17 years old in good health.

This sequence joins TRBV6-5 and TRBJ1-2; the match to TRBD1 covers 11 bases. Germline CDR1 reads MNHEY; CDR2 reads SVGAGI. This CDR3 has 15 amino acids. J gave up 8 bases and V 2 bases, and 7 bases lay outside the gene matches. This CDR3 reads CASSYEGQGGYGYTF. The DNA of the CDR3 is TGTGCCAGCAGTTACGAGGGACAGGGGGGCTACGGCTACACCTTC.

The rearrangement joins TRBV28 to TRBJ2-7; the D gene could be TRBD1 or TRBD2 (6 bases each). V gave up 6 bases and J gave up 5 bases, with 11 bases separating them. The CDR3 is 12 residues long. The germline V gene has CDR1 MDHEN and CDR2 SYDVKM. Here the CDR3 reads CASRGGRNEQYF. The CDR3 bases are TGTGCCAGCAGAGGGGGGAGGAACGAGCAGTACTTC.

Only a few counts were recorded for this clonotype. V usage is TRBV27 and J usage is TRBJ2-7; D is ambiguous. The CDR3 is 13 amino acids. Germline CDR1 is MNHEY and CDR2 is SMNVEV (reference sequence). The V and J ends lost 6 bases and 2 bases respectively, with 11 bases between them. The CDR3 here is CASSPRPPYEQYF. The DNA for the CDR3 is TGTGCCAGCAGCCCCCGGCCTCCCTACGAGCAGTACTTC.

This clonotype was counted many times. The chain employs TRBV29-1 and TRBJ2-5; D gene uncertain. The V and J ends lost 4 bases and 2 bases respectively, with 17 bases between them. From germline, CDR1 is SQVTM and CDR2 ANQGSEA. The CDR3 covers 15 residues. The CDR3 region is CSVVRQTNLQETQYF. CDR3 coding DNA: TGCAGCGTTGTGAGGCAGACCAACCTGCAAGAGACCCAGTACTTC.

This clonotype was observed at least ten times. The chain recombines TRBV12-3 or TRBV12-4 with TRBJ2-1; 11 positions match TRBD2. V shed 3 bases and J 4 bases; nucleotides not matched to a gene: 2. The CDR3 has 15 amino acids. CDR3 nucleotide sequence: TGTGCCAGCAGTTTCGGGACTAGCGGATACAATGAGCAGTTCTTC. As protein: CASSFGTSGYNEQFF.

V is TRBV29-1 and J is TRBJ2-3; 7 bases map to TRBD2. Trimming took 6 bases from V and 1 from J; bases not matched to a gene: 7. CDR3 size: 14 residues. The germline V gene encodes CDR1 SQVTM and CDR2 ANQGSEA. The CDR3 DNA is TGCAGCGTCCCTACTAGCGAGGGCACAGATACGCAGTATTTT. The encoded protein is CSVPTSEGTDTQYF.

V and J are TRBV12-3 or TRBV12-4 and TRBJ1-5; 9 nucleotides agree with TRBD1. V dropped 5 bases and J dropped 1; count of bases not matched to a gene: 9. This CDR3 has 17 amino acids. The CDR3 nucleotides are TGTGCCAGCAGTCGGGACAGGGCGCCGAGAAGCAATCAGCCCCAGCATTTT. Translating it yields CASSRDRAPRSNQPQHF.

This clonotype was picked up many times. The rearrangement links TRBV9 to TRBJ2-3; D remains unclear. Trimming pared 4 bases from V and 4 bases from J, leaving 4 bases between. Germline V gene lookup returns CDR1 SGDLS and CDR2 YYNGEE. The CDR3 runs 11 residues. CDR3 bases: TGTGCCAGCAGCTACTCAGATACGCAGTATTTT. This gives the protein CASSYSDTQYF.

This clonotype was seen only a few times. The chain links TRBV9 to TRBJ2-1; TRBD2 agrees at 8 bases. The V segment lost 3 bases and the J segment 4 bases; nucleotides outside the gene matches: 9. This CDR3 region has 16 residues. CDR1 is SGDLS and CDR2 is YYNGEE in the germline V gene. CDR3 nucleotide sequence: TGTGCCAGCAGCGGCCGACGGCGGGGGGATTACAATGAGCAGTTCTTC. This codes for CASSGRRRGDYNEQFF.

V gene TRBV11-2 combines with J gene TRBJ2-3, with a possible D match to TRBD2 (6 bases). Germline assignment: CDR1 SGHAT and CDR2 FQNNGV. This CDR3 is 16 amino acids long. The V and J ends lost 5 bases and 3 bases respectively, with 18 bases between them. CDR3 loop: CASSPWSAGKTDTQYF. The CDR3 region has the DNA TGTGCCAGCAGCCCCTGGTCAGCGGGTAAAACAGATACGCAGTATTTT.

This clonotype has more than one count but fewer than ten. CDR3 region: CASSAQDTNEKLFF. CDR3 coding DNA: TGTGCCAGCAGCGCCCAGGATACTAATGAAAAACTGTTTTTT. The genes are TRBV7-6 and TRBJ1-4; D gene unclear. The CDR3 is 14 residues long. The germline V gene has CDR1 SGHVS and CDR2 FNYEAQ. With 5 bases removed from V and 2 bases from J, the gap between germline ends came to 9 bases.

V and J are TRBV20-1 and TRBJ2-3, with a possible D match to TRBD2 (6 bases). This CDR3 region has 16 residues. Germline CDR1 is DFQATT and CDR2 is SNEGSKA (reference sequence). V was cut by 0 bases and J by 3 bases, with 16 bases left in between. The CDR3 DNA sequence: TGCAGTGCTAGAGATCGGGATAGCGGAGTAACAGATACGCAGTATTTT. Its translation is CSARDRDSGVTDTQYF.

CDR3 amino acids: CASSLDRGSTSGNTIYF. CDR3 nucleotides: TGCGCCAGCAGCTTGGATAGAGGTTCCACCTCTGGAAACACCATATATTTT. This chain uses TRBV5-1 with TRBJ1-3; D remains ambiguous. This CDR3 spans 17 amino acids. Germline-derived CDR1 and CDR2 are SGHRS and YFSETQ. Trimming stripped 0 bases from V and 0 bases from J, with 13 bases between.

The rearrangement links TRBV15 to TRBJ1-4; no firm D call. The CDR3 has 16 residues. The germline V gene has CDR1 LNHNV and CDR2 YYDKDF (reference sequence). V lost 4 bases, J lost 0 bases, and 12 bases lay in between. Written as DNA, the CDR3 is TGTGCCACCAGCACAAGGGCATGGGCAACTAATGAAAAACTGTTTTTT. The encoded protein is CATSTRAWATNEKLFF.

There are a few counts of this clonotype. The chain combines TRBV12-3 or TRBV12-4 with TRBJ2-2, with TRBD1 matching 10 bases. After removal of 5 bases from V and 6 bases from J, the junction contained 6 bases not matched to a gene. This CDR3 contains 15 residues. The CDR3 DNA reads as TGTGCCAGCAGTCGTGGGGACAGGGGAGCCGGGGAGCTGTTTTTT. Its protein is CASSRGDRGAGELFF.

The chain is built from TRBV4-3 and TRBJ1-2; no definite D call. Between the trimmed V and J ends, which lost 0 bases and 7 bases, there was a span of 12 bases. CDR3 size: 14 residues. Looked up from germline, CDR1 is LGHNA and CDR2 is YSLEER. The CDR3 nucleotides are TGCGCCAGCAGCCAAGAACAGACACCCGGTGGCTACACCTTC. It translates to CASSQEQTPGGYTF.

This clonotype was seen at least ten times. This chain uses TRBV14 with TRBJ2-7; D assignment may be TRBD1 or TRBD2 (5 bases each). Trimming took 4 bases from V and 3 from J, leaving 13 bases between them. CDR1 and CDR2 (germline): SGHDN, FVKESK. The CDR3 is 14 residues long. Here the CDR3 DNA reads TGTGCCAGCAGCCCGCCGGGACCTTACTACGAGCAGTACTTC. Encoded protein: CASSPPGPYYEQYF.